This TCR beta chain was profiled in a study of blood T cell repertoires in COVID-19. Authors' processing steps: Nucleated cell number was recorded as an estimate derived from reference gene primer amplification. Repertoires were generated with immunoSEQ multiplex PCR, while TCRdb's copy carries only in-frame clones and drops some. V and J calls and clone size are copied from that table; D and trimming were computed from the DNA. The table records roughly 130,000 clones, roughly 80% of them present only once. V shed 4 bases and J 8 bases; nucleotides not matched to a gene: 9. Germline CDR1 LGHDT, CDR2 YNNKEL (reference sequence). This CDR3 contains 14 residues.

Sequencing was performed on peripheral blood. The chain links TRBV3-1 (or the pseudogene TRBV3-2) to TRBJ2-3; 7 bases map to TRBD2. The TCR originated in a woman younger than 45 who had recovered from COVID-19. The CDR3 bases are TGTGCCAGCAGCCGGAGCGGGATGGAAGGTACGCAGTATTTT. Translated: CASSRSGMEGTQYF.